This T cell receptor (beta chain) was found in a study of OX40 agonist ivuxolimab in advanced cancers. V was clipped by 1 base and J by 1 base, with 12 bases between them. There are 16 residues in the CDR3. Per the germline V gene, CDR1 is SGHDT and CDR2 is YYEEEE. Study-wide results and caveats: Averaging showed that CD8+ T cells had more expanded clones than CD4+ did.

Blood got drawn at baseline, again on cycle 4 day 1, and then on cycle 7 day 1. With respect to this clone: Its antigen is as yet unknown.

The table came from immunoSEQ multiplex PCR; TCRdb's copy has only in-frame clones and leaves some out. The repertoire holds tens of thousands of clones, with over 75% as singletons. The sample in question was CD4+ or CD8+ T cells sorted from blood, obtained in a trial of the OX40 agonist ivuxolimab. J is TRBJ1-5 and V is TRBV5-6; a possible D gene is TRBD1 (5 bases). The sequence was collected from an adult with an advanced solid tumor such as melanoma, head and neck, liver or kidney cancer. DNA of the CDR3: TGTGCCAGCAGCTTGTTGGGGGAAAGGAGCAATCAGCCCCAGCATTTT. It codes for CASSLLGERSNQPQHF.